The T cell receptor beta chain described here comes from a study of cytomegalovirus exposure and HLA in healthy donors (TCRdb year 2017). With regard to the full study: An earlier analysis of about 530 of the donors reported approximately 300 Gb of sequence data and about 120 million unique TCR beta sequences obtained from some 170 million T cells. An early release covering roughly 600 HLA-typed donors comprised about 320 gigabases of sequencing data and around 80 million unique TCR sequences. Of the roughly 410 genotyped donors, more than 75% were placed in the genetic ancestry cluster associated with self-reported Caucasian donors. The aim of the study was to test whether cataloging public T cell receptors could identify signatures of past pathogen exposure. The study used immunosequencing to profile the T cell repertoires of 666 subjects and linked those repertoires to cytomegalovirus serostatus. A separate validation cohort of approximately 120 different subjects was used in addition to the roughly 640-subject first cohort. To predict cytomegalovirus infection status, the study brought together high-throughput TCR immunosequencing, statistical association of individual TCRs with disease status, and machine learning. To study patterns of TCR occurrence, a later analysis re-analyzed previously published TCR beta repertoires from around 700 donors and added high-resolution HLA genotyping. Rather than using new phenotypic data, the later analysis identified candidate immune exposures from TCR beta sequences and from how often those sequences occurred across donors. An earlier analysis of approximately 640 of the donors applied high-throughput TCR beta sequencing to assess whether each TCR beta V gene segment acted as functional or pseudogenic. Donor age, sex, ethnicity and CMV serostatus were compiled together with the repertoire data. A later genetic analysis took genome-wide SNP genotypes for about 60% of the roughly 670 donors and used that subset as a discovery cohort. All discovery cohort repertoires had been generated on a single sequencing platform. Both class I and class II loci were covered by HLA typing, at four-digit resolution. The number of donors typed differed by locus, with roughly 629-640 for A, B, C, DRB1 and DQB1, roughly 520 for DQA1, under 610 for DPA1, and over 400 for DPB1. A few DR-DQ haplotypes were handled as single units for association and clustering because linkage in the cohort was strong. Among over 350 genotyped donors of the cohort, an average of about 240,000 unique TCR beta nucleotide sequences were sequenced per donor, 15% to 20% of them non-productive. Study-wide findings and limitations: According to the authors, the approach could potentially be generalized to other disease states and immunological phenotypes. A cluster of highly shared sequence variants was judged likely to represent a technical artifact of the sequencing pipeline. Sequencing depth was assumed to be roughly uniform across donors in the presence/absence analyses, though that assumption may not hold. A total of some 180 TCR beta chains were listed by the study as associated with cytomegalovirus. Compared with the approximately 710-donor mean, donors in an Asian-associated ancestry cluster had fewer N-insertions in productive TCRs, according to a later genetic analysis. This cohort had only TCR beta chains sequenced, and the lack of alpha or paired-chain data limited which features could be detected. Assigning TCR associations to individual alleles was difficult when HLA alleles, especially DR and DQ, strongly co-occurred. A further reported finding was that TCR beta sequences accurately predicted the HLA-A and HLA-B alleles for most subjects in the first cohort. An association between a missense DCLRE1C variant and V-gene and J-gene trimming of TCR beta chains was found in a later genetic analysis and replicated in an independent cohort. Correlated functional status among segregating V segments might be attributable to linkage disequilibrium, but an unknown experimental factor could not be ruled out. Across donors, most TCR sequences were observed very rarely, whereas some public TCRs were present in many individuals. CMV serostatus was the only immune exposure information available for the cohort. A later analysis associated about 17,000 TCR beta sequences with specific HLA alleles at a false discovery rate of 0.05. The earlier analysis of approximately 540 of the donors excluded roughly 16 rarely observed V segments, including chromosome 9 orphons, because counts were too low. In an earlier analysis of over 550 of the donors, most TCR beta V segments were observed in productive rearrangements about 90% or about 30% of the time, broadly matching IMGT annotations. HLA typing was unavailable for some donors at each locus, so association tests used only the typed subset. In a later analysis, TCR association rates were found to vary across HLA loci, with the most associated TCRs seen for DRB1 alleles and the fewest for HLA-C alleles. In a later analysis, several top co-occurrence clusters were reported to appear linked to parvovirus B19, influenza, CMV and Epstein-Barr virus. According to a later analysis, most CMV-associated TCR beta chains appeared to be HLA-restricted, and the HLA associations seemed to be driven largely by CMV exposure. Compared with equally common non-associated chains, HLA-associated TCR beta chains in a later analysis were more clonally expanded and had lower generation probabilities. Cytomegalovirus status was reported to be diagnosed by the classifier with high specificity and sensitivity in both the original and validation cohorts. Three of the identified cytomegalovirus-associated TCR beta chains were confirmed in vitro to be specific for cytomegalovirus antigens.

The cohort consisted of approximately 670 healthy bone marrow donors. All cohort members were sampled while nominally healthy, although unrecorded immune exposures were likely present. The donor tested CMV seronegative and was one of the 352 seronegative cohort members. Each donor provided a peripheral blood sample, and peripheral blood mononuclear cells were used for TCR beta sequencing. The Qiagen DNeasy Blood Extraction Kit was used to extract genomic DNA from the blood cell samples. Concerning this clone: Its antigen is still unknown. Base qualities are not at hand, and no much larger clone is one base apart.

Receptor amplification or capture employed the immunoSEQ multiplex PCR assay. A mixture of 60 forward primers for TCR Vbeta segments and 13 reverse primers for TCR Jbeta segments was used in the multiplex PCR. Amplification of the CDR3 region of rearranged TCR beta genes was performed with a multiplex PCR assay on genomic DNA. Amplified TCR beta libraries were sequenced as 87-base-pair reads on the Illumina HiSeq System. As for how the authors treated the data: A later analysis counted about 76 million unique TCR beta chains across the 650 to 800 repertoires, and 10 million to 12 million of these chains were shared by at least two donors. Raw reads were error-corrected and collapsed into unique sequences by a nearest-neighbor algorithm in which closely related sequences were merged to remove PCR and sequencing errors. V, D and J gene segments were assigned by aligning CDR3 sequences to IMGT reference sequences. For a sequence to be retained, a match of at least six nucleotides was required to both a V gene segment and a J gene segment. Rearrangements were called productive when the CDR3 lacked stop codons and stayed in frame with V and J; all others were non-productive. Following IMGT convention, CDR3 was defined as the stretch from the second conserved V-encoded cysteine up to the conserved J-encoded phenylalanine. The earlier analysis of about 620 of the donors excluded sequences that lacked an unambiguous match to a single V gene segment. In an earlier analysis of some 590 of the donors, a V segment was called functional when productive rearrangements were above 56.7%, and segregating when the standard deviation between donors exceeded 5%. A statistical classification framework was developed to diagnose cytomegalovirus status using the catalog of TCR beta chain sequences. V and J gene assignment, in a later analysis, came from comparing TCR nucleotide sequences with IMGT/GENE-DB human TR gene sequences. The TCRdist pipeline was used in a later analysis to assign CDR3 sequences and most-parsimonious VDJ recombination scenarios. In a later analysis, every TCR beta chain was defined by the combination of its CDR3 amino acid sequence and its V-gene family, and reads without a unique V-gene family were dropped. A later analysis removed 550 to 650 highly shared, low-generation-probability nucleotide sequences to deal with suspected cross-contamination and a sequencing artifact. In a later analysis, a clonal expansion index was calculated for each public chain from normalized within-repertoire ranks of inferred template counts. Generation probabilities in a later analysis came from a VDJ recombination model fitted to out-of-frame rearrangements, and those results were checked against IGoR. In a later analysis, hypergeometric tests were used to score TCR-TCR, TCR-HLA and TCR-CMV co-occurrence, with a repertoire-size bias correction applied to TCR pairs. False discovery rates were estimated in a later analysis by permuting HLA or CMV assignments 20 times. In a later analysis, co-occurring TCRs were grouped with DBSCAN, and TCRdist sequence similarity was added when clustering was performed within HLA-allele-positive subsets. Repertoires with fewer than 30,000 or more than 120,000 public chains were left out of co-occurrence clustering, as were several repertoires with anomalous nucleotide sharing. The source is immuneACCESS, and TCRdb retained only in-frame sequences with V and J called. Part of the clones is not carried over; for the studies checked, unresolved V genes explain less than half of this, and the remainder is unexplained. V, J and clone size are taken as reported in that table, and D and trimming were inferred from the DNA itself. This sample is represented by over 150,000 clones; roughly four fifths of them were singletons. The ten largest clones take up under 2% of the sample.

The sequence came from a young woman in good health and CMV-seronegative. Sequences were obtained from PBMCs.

The CDR3 region reads CASSPARQGRETQYF. The DNA sequence is TGTGCCAGCAGCCCAGCCCGACAGGGGCGAGAGACCCAGTACTTC. The receptor chain draws on TRBV11-2 and TRBJ2-5, and TRBD1 matches 8 of the central bases. The CDR3 numbers 15 residues from cysteine through phenylalanine. Left in the record is the CDR3 DNA by itself, 45 bases read in frame from the first base. From a lookup of the germline V gene, CDR1 and CDR2 are SGHAT and FQNNGV. V is trimmed back by 5 bases and J by 4 bases, and the junction contains 9 bases that no gene match accounts for. Supplemented by the reference TRBV11-2 and TRBJ2-5 proteins around the CDR3, the complete variable domain is EAGVAQSPRYKIIEKRQSVAFWCNPISGHATLYWYQQILGQGPKLLIQFQNNGVVDDSQLPKDRFSAERLKGVDSTLKIQPAKLEDSAVYLCASSPARQGRETQYFGPGTRLLVL.